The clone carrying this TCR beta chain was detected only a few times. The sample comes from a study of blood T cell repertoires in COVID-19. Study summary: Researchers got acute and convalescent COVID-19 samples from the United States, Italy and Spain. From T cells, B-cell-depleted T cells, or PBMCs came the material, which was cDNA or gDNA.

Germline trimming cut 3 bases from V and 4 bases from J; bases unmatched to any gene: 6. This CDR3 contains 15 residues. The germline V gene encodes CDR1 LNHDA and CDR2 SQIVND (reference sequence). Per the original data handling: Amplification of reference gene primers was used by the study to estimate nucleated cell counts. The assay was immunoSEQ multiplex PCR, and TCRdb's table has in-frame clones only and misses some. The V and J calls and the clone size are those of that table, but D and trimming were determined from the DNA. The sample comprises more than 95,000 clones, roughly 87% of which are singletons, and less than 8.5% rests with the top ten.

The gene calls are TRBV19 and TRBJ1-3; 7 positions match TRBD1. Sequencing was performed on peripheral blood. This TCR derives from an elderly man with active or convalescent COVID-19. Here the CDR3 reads CASSMRRGQGNTIYF. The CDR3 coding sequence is TGTGCCAGTAGTATGAGGAGGGGGCAAGGAAACACCATATATTTT.